This passage covers 29 T cell receptor beta chains from one sample sequenced in a study of T cell responses to AZD1222 COVID-19 vaccine. Generated by immunoSEQ multiplex PCR, the TCRdb table keeps only in-frame clones and is missing some. The repertoire consists of some 120,000 clones, with roughly 87% occurring once and the leading ten covering 1.5%. This material consisted of peripheral blood, taken on day 0 of AZD1222 vaccination. The receptors shown here come from an adult in good health.

The V gene is TRBV19, the J gene TRBJ2-7; 11 bases line up with TRBD2. This CDR3 comprises 17 residues. With V trimmed by 5 bases and J by 3 bases, 12 bases remained unmatched. Germline V gene sequence: CDR1 LNHDA, CDR2 SQIVND (reference sequence). CDR3 region: CASSRASGGFAVYEQYF. The CDR3 nucleotides read TGTGCCAGTAGTCGAGCTAGCGGGGGGTTTGCCGTCTACGAGCAGTACTTC.

The chain couples TRBV7-2 to TRBJ2-1, with D uncertain. Germline CDR1 and CDR2: SGHTA and FQGNSA. V gave up 5 bases and J gave up 3 bases, with 11 bases separating them. This CDR3 spans 14 amino acids. The CDR3 protein is CASSLGGLYNEQFF. CDR3 nucleotide sequence: TGTGCCAGCAGCCTAGGTGGCCTCTACAATGAGCAGTTCTTC.

This clone was detected once. The genes are TRBV19 and TRBJ2-5; TRBD2 matches 15 bases. Trimming at V came to 4 bases and at J to 5 bases, leaving 5 bases not matched to a gene. Looked up from germline, CDR1 is LNHDA and CDR2 is SQIVND (reference sequence). The CDR3 runs 16 residues. In DNA, the CDR3 is TGTGCCAGTAGTAAGGGACTAGCGGGGGGCGTGGAGACCCAGTACTTC. It yields the protein CASSKGLAGGVETQYF. The full variable domain, in which reference TRBV19 and TRBJ2-5 provide the parts outside the CDR3, is DGGITQSPKYLFRKEGQNVTLSCEQNLNHDAMYWYRQDPGQGLRLIYYSQIVNDFQKGDIAEGYSVSREKKESFPLTVTSAQKNPTAFYLCASSKGLAGGVETQYFGPGTRLLVL.

CDR3 region: CASSPTPQSMDEKLFF. The CDR3 bases are TGTGCCAGTAGTCCCACCCCCCAGAGTATGGATGAAAAACTGTTTTTT. The chain uses TRBV19 and TRBJ1-4; no reliable D call. The CDR3 spans 16 residues. Trimming shortened V by 5 bases and J by 6 bases, and 19 bases separated the two germline ends. Germline assignment: CDR1 LNHDA and CDR2 SQIVND (reference sequence).

V gene TRBV18 combines with J gene TRBJ2-2; D gene unclear. Deletions cut 4 bases from V and 3 bases from J, with 6 bases between. The germline V gene has CDR1 KGHSH and CDR2 LQKENI. The CDR3 has 13 residues. CDR3 amino acids: CASSRLDTGELFF. The CDR3 nucleotides are TGTGCCAGCTCACGTCTGGACACCGGGGAGCTGTTTTTT.

This chain uses TRBV28 with TRBJ2-7; D possibly uses TRBD1 or TRBD2 (6 bases each). Deletions cut 6 bases from V and 6 bases from J, with 27 bases between. CDR1 MDHEN and CDR2 SYDVKM come from the germline V gene. The CDR3 totals 17 residues. The CDR3 region has the DNA TGTGCCAGCAGCCCCCCGATACTGATCGGGGGCAGAGGCGAGCAGTACTTC. It specifies CASSPPILIGGRGEQYF.

This clone appeared once. The chain has TRBV30 and TRBJ1-1; D remains unclear. The CDR3 contains 11 residues. With 0 bases removed from V and 5 bases from J, the gap between germline ends came to 4 bases. Germline CDR1 reads GTSNPN; CDR2 reads SVGIG (reference sequence). The CDR3 nucleotides are TGTGCCTGGAGTGTGACTACTGAAGCTTTCTTT. Translating gives CAWSVTTEAFF.

This rearrangement joins TRBV24-1 to TRBJ1-2; perhaps TRBD1 as D (6 bases). This CDR3 is 13 amino acids long. Trimming pared 7 bases from V and 8 bases from J, leaving 16 bases between. Per the germline V gene, CDR1 is KGHDR and CDR2 is SFDVKD. The CDR3, as DNA: TGTGCCACCAGCACAGGGACATTGGGCGGCTACACCTTC. Its translation: CATSTGTLGGYTF.

The rearrangement joins TRBV5-4 to TRBJ2-1; 10 nucleotides align to TRBD2. The CDR3 sequence is 16 residues long. Germline CDR1 reads SGHNT; CDR2 reads YYREEE (reference sequence). The J segment lost 5 bases and the V segment lost 1 base, leaving 6 bases of the junction unmatched. CDR3 DNA: TGTGCCAGCAGCTTGACCTTACTAGCGGGGAACAATGAGCAGTTCTTC. This encodes CASSLTLLAGNNEQFF.

The chain has TRBV28 and TRBJ1-1, with D perhaps TRBD1 (5 bases). The CDR3 extends over 15 amino acids. V shed 5 bases and J shed 4 bases, with 17 bases lying between them. Looked up from germline, CDR1 is MDHEN and CDR2 is SYDVKM. The CDR3 DNA reads TGTGCCAGCAGTACCCCCTTAGGGGCGGGCACTGAAGCTTTCTTT. Translating it yields CASSTPLGAGTEAFF. The complete variable domain, with remaining parts taken from reference TRBV28 and TRBJ1-1, reads DVKVTQSSRYLVKRTGEKVFLECVQDMDHENMFWYRQDPGLGLRLIYFSYDVKMKEKGDIPEGYSVSREKKERFSLILESASTNQTSMYLCASSTPLGAGTEAFFGQGTRLTVV.

V and J are TRBV6-2 or TRBV6-3 and TRBJ2-7, with D hard to call. V was trimmed by 6 bases and J by 2 bases, leaving 8 bases between them. There are 12 residues in the CDR3. The germline V gene has CDR1 MNHEY and CDR2 SVGEGT. The CDR3 DNA sequence: TGTGCCAGCAGCCGCGGAACCTACGAGCAGTACTTC. This encodes CASSRGTYEQYF.

This sequence joins TRBV19 and TRBJ1-4, with TRBD1 matching over 8 bases. J gave up 7 bases and V 1 base, and 8 bases lay outside the gene matches. The CDR3 runs to 16 residues. Germline CDR1 and CDR2: LNHDA and SQIVND (reference sequence). Here the CDR3 DNA reads TGTGCCAGTAGTATAGTCCAGGGGGCTCGAGGTGAAAAACTGTTTTTT. Translated, it gives CASSIVQGARGEKLFF.

The chain carries TRBV7-9 and TRBJ1-6; the D is unclear. V shed 5 bases and J shed 0 bases, with 17 bases lying between them. Germline CDR1 SEHNR, CDR2 FQNEAQ (reference sequence). This CDR3 is built from 18 residues. In nucleotides, the CDR3 is TGTGCCAGCAGCAGGGCAGGCCAATCCAGCTCCTATAATTCACCCCTCCACTTT. This gives the protein CASSRAGQSSSYNSPLHF.

The chain links TRBV29-1 to TRBJ2-7, with 9 bases matching TRBD1. Germline V gene sequence: CDR1 SQVTM, CDR2 ANQGSEA. J gave up 11 bases and V 0 bases, and 11 bases lay outside the gene matches. The CDR3 consists of 14 residues. The CDR3 reads CSVEEGQGSGEEYF. CDR3 nucleotides: TGCAGCGTTGAAGAAGGACAGGGGTCCGGAGAAGAGTACTTC.

The V call is TRBV4-2, the J call TRBJ2-2; TRBD2 aligns across 7 bases. In germline, CDR1 is LGHNA, CDR2 YNFKEQ. The length of the CDR3 is 14 residues. Trimming at V came to 5 bases and at J to 4 bases, leaving 4 bases not matched to a gene. CDR3 sequence reads: CASSARGVTGELFF. In DNA, the CDR3 is TGTGCCAGCAGCGCTCGGGGGGTCACCGGGGAGCTGTTTTTT.

A note on this clone: The sample holds other DNA sequences that translate to the same CDR3. The chain joins TRBV28 to TRBJ1-2; D is unclear. CDR3 length equals 14 residues. Germline loops: CDR1 MDHEN, CDR2 SYDVKM. Trimming took 2 bases from V and 2 from J, leaving 9 bases between them. The CDR3 protein is CASSLGGRNYGYTF. CDR3 in DNA: TGTGCCAGCAGTTTAGGTGGCAGAAACTATGGCTACACCTTC.

This rearrangement joins TRBV2 to TRBJ1-5; no clear D. Germline CDR1 is SNHLY and CDR2 is FYNNEI. Trimming left V 7 bases short and J 0 bases short, with 7 bases between. The CDR3 is 13 residues long. The CDR3 sequence: CASNRDSNQPQHF. Here the CDR3 DNA reads TGTGCCAGCAATAGAGATAGCAATCAGCCCCAGCATTTT.

The chain recombines TRBV3-1 (or the pseudogene TRBV3-2) with TRBJ2-3, with 11 bases that match TRBD2. Losses at the gene ends were 2 bases for V and 1 base for J; bases not matched to a gene: 8. Germline loops: CDR1 LGHDT, CDR2 YNNKEL (reference sequence). The CDR3 runs to 18 residues. CDR3 loop: CASSQPTSGGYRTDTQYF. In nucleotides, the CDR3 is TGTGCCAGCAGCCAACCAACTAGCGGGGGTTATCGCACAGATACGCAGTATTTT.

The chain links TRBV28 to TRBJ1-2; no definite D call. Trimming stripped 2 bases from V and 1 base from J, with 5 bases between. This CDR3 contains 13 residues. CDR1 is MDHEN and CDR2 is SYDVKM in the germline V gene. The CDR3 reads CASSLKFNYGYTF. CDR3 bases: TGTGCCAGCAGTTTAAAATTTAACTATGGCTACACCTTC.

This clone was recorded once. This chain links TRBV29-1 with TRBJ2-5; the D call may be TRBD1 or TRBD2 (5 bases each). Germline CDR1 SQVTM, CDR2 ANQGSEA. V lost 2 bases and J lost 7, with 11 bases in between. The CDR3 is 12 amino acids. CDR3 sequence (DNA): TGCAGCGTTGAACTGGGGGTCCGGACCCAGTACTTC. It yields the protein CSVELGVRTQYF.

The V gene is TRBV7-3, the J gene TRBJ2-3; 7 nucleotides line up with TRBD2. Germline V gene lookup returns CDR1 SGHTA and CDR2 FQGTGA. V lost 1 base, J lost 4 bases, and 11 bases stayed unmatched. The CDR3 runs to 17 residues. The CDR3 bases are TGTGCCAGCAGCTTAAACCCGTCTCCCGCGGGGGCAGATACGCAGTATTTT. Encoded protein: CASSLNPSPAGADTQYF.

The V gene is TRBV6-4, the J gene TRBJ2-3; 11 bases align to TRBD2. The V gene end was trimmed by 4 bases and the J gene end by 4 bases; junction bases not matched to a gene: 1. CDR1 is MRHNA, CDR2 SNTAGT, per germline. This CDR3 spans 14 amino acids. The CDR3 is CASSVAGGPDTQYF. CDR3 sequence (DNA): TGTGCCAGCAGTGTAGCGGGGGGGCCAGATACGCAGTATTTT.

J is TRBJ2-7 and V is TRBV19, with TRBD1 identical over 8 bases. Germline V gene sequence: CDR1 LNHDA, CDR2 SQIVND (reference sequence). This CDR3 spans 15 amino acids. Germline trimming cut 6 bases from V and 6 bases from J; bases unmatched to any gene: 13. The CDR3 sequence is CASRPGTGLGSEQYF. CDR3 DNA: TGTGCCAGTAGGCCAGGGACAGGTCTGGGAAGCGAGCAGTACTTC.

This clone was seen more than once but under ten times. The rearrangement uses TRBV15 and TRBJ2-2; perhaps TRBD2 as D (6 bases). There are 15 residues in the CDR3. The V gene lost 1 base and the J gene lost 0 bases, with 6 bases spanning the gap. Germline V gene data show CDR1 as LNHNV and CDR2 as YYDKDF (reference sequence). CDR3 residues: CATSRGEANTGELFF. The CDR3 nucleotides are TGTGCCACCAGCAGAGGGGAGGCGAACACCGGGGAGCTGTTTTTT.

The chain is built from TRBV29-1 and TRBJ2-5, with D possibly matching TRBD2 (5 bases). The CDR3 totals 12 residues. V was clipped by 3 bases and J by 4 bases, with 9 bases between them. Germline V gene data show CDR1 as SQVTM and CDR2 as ANQGSEA. The CDR3 sequence: CSVERGIETQYF. CDR3 in DNA: TGCAGCGTTGAGAGAGGGATAGAGACCCAGTACTTC.

The V gene is TRBV7-8, the J gene TRBJ2-7; tentative D call: TRBD2 (6 bases). V was clipped by 5 bases and J by 0 bases, with 14 bases between them. This CDR3 has 15 residues. Per the germline V gene, CDR1 is SGHVS and CDR2 is FQNEAQ. CDR3 in amino acids: CASSLGTGSSYEQYF. The CDR3 DNA sequence: TGTGCCAGCAGCCTCGGGACCGGGAGCTCCTACGAGCAGTACTTC.

There are a few counts of this clone. The J gene is TRBJ1-1, the V gene TRBV9; weak D call: TRBD1 (6 bases). Germline V lookup: CDR1 SGDLS, CDR2 YYNGEE. The CDR3 sequence is 13 residues long. Trimming removed 4 bases at V and 6 bases at J, with 13 bases between. In DNA, the CDR3 is TGTGCCAGCAGCCCCGGGGGCCCGGCTGAAGCTTTCTTT. Encoded protein: CASSPGGPAEAFF.

The V gene is TRBV7-2, the J gene TRBJ2-1; the D is unclear. In germline, CDR1 is SGHTA, CDR2 FQGNSA. V dropped 5 bases and J dropped 0 bases, with 11 bases sitting between them. The CDR3 has 15 amino acids. CDR3 bases: TGTGCCAGCAGCCTCAGAAAAAGCTCCTACAATGAGCAGTTCTTC. It translates to CASSLRKSSYNEQFF.

V usage is TRBV4-1 and J usage is TRBJ2-2; D tentatively reads TRBD1 or TRBD2 (5 bases each). Trimming took 0 bases from V and 7 from J, leaving 18 bases between them. The CDR3 loop spans 17 amino acids. From germline, CDR1 is MGHRA and CDR2 YSYEKL. Here the CDR3 reads CASSQEDGDAANGELFF. CDR3 bases: TGCGCCAGCAGCCAAGAGGATGGGGACGCGGCGAACGGGGAGCTGTTTTTT.